The rows below give T cell receptor beta chains drawn from one sample of a study of T cells in Graves' hyperthyroidism and ophthalmopathy. MiXCR, applied by TCRdb to the multiplex PCR reads, yields one record per CDR3 protein. The profile covers 620,000 or so distinct CDR3 sequences, with around 15% appearing a single time and about an eighth taken by the ten largest. The material sequenced was blood. The origin of the receptors is a woman aged 45-59 years with Graves' ophthalmopathy. Each CDR3 is given with its conserved first and last residue. The D gene is left open where the match is weak. Size is omitted from some rows. Given values are once, few, many or a class for expanded clones.

V gene: TRBV19
clone size: many
D gene: -
J gene: TRBJ1-1
CDR3 length: 17
CDR3 DNA: TGTGCCAGTAGTATCGGCAGGGCGTTAGAACGGAACACTGAAGCTTTCTTT
CDR3 protein: CASSIGRALERNTEAFF

V gene: TRBV28
clone size: -
D gene: TRBD1
J gene: TRBJ1-2
CDR3 length: 14
CDR3 DNA: TGTGCCACGGGCCGAGACAGGGCCAGGGATGGCTACACCTTC
CDR3 protein: CATGRDRARDGYTF

V gene: TRBV25-1
clone size: few
D gene: TRBD1
J gene: TRBJ1-5
CDR3 length: 16
CDR3 DNA: TGTGCCAGCAGTGACCCCGGGACAGGGGGAAATCAGCCCCAGCATTTT
CDR3 protein: CASSDPGTGGNQPQHF

V gene: TRBV6-2/TRBV6-3
clone size: many
D gene: TRBD2
J gene: TRBJ2-3
CDR3 length: 15
CDR3 DNA: TGTGCCAGCAGTTACCCCGGGACTAGCAGAGATACGCAGTATTTT
CDR3 protein: CASSYPGTSRDTQYF

V gene: TRBV12-3/TRBV12-4
clone size: many
D gene: TRBD2
J gene: TRBJ2-7
CDR3 length: 16
CDR3 DNA: TGTGCCAGCAGTTTAACTAGCGGGATAAGCTCCTACGAGCAGTACTTC
CDR3 protein: CASSLTSGISSYEQYF

V gene: TRBV2
clone size: many
D gene: -
J gene: TRBJ2-1
CDR3 length: 14
CDR3 DNA: TGTGCCAGCCTCGAACGGAGTACCTACAATGAGCAGTTCTTC
CDR3 protein: CASLERSTYNEQFF

V gene: TRBV27
clone size: -
D gene: -
J gene: TRBJ2-7
CDR3 length: 14
CDR3 DNA: TGTGCCAGCAGTTTCCGACGACATGTCCGCGAGCAGTACTTC
CDR3 protein: CASSFRRHVREQYF

V gene: TRBV7-2
clone size: many
D gene: -
J gene: TRBJ1-5
CDR3 length: 16
CDR3 DNA: TGTGCCAGCAGCTTTGAGAGCAGGGGTGCTAGACAGCCCCAGCATTTT
CDR3 protein: CASSFESRGARQPQHF

V gene: TRBV15
clone size: -
D gene: -
J gene: TRBJ2-3
CDR3 length: 18
CDR3 DNA: TGTGCCACCAGCAGAATACGGGGCCGCGGGCCCAAAACAGATACGCAGTATTTT
CDR3 protein: CATSRIRGRGPKTDTQYF

V gene: TRBV27
clone size: few
D gene: TRBD1
J gene: TRBJ1-5
CDR3 length: 18
CDR3 DNA: TGTGCCAGCAGTTCAAAACTCCCGGGACAGGGGGCCCCCTGGCCCCAGCATTTT
CDR3 protein: CASSSKLPGQGAPWPQHF

V gene: TRBV27
clone size: many
D gene: -
J gene: TRBJ1-5
CDR3 length: 15
CDR3 DNA: TGTGCCAGCAGTTTTGGACCGTATAGCAATCAGCCCCAGCATTTT
CDR3 protein: CASSFGPYSNQPQHF

V gene: TRBV28
clone size: many
D gene: -
J gene: TRBJ1-6
CDR3 length: 15
CDR3 DNA: TGTGCCAGCAGTTCCCGAGGACAGTTTAATTCACCCCTCCACTTT
CDR3 protein: CASSSRGQFNSPLHF

V gene: TRBV20-1
clone size: few
D gene: TRBD2
J gene: TRBJ2-2
CDR3 length: 17
CDR3 DNA: TGCAGTGCCCGCCCCCCCTCGGGAGGAATGAACACCGGGGAGCTGTTTTTT
CDR3 protein: CSARPPSGGMNTGELFF

V gene: TRBV4-1
clone size: -
D gene: -
J gene: TRBJ2-1
CDR3 length: 14
CDR3 DNA: TGCGCCAGCAGCCGCACCGACCAGTACCCAAAGCAGTTCTTC
CDR3 protein: CASSRTDQYPKQFF

V gene: TRBV9
clone size: few
D gene: TRBD1
J gene: TRBJ1-4
CDR3 length: 18
CDR3 DNA: TGTGCCAGCAGCCCGGGACAGGGGGGAGAGGCAACTAATGAAAAACTGTTTTTT
CDR3 protein: CASSPGQGGEATNEKLFF

V gene: TRBV14
clone size: many
D gene: TRBD1
J gene: TRBJ1-6
CDR3 length: 15
CDR3 DNA: TGTGCCAGCAGCCAGGTTGTCAGGGGGTTCTCACCCCTCCACTTT
CDR3 protein: CASSQVVRGFSPLHF

V gene: TRBV2
clone size: many
D gene: -
J gene: TRBJ2-7
CDR3 length: 14
CDR3 DNA: TGTGCCAGCAGTTCTGGACTGGGCTCCTACGAGCAGTACTTC
CDR3 protein: CASSSGLGSYEQYF

V gene: TRBV7-9
clone size: -
D gene: -
J gene: TRBJ1-2
CDR3 length: 17
CDR3 DNA: TGTGCCAGCAGCTTGAAGAGATTAGGTGGAGCTAACTATGGCTACACCTTC
CDR3 protein: CASSLKRLGGANYGYTF

V gene: TRBV7-8
clone size: many
D gene: TRBD1
J gene: TRBJ2-1
CDR3 length: 20
CDR3 DNA: TGTGCCAGCAGCTGGGTCCGGGACAGGGGACCCGCGGGTAGATACAATGAGCAGTTCTTC
CDR3 protein: CASSWVRDRGPAGRYNEQFF

V gene: TRBV6-5
clone size: many
D gene: -
J gene: TRBJ2-7
CDR3 length: 13
CDR3 DNA: TGTGCCAGCAGTTACTCGATAAGCTACGAGCAGTACTTC
CDR3 protein: CASSYSISYEQYF

V gene: TRBV20-1
clone size: -
D gene: -
J gene: TRBJ1-4
CDR3 length: 14
CDR3 DNA: TGCAGTGCCCCTACCGGGACAAGGGGCGGAAAACTGTTTTTT
CDR3 protein: CSAPTGTRGGKLFF

V gene: TRBV7-2
clone size: many
D gene: TRBD2
J gene: TRBJ2-4
CDR3 length: 18
CDR3 DNA: TGTGCCAGCAGCTTATATAGCGGGCAGGAGGTCGCCAAAAACATTCAGTACTTC
CDR3 protein: CASSLYSGQEVAKNIQYF

V gene: TRBV15
clone size: few
D gene: TRBD2
J gene: TRBJ2-7
CDR3 length: 16
CDR3 DNA: TGTGCCACCAGCAGCCCGGGACTAGCGGGAGAATACGAGCAGTACTTC
CDR3 protein: CATSSPGLAGEYEQYF

V gene: TRBV5-1
clone size: many
D gene: TRBD1
J gene: TRBJ2-1
CDR3 length: 19
CDR3 DNA: TGCGCCAGCAGCTTGCTTTGGACAGGGGCCGCCGTGTTTACCCGTGAGCAGTTCTTC
CDR3 protein: CASSLLWTGAAVFTREQFF

V gene: TRBV6-1
clone size: few
D gene: -
J gene: TRBJ2-1
CDR3 length: 16
CDR3 DNA: TGTGCCAGCAGTGAAGCCCACGGGGGCTCCTACAATGAGCAGTTCTTC
CDR3 protein: CASSEAHGGSYNEQFF

V gene: TRBV28
clone size: many
D gene: TRBD2
J gene: TRBJ2-1
CDR3 length: 17
CDR3 DNA: TGTGCCAGCAGCCCTCTGATAACTAGCGGGAGGGACAATGAGCAGTTCTTC
CDR3 protein: CASSPLITSGRDNEQFF

V gene: TRBV24-1
clone size: -
D gene: TRBD2
J gene: TRBJ2-2
CDR3 length: 19
CDR3 DNA: TGTGCCACCAGTGACCATTTGGGACTAGCGGGAGGATTCGCCGGGGAGCTGTTTTTT
CDR3 protein: CATSDHLGLAGGFAGELFF

V gene: TRBV6-1
clone size: many
D gene: -
J gene: TRBJ1-1
CDR3 length: 14
CDR3 DNA: TGTGCCAGCAGTTATTTGACGACCAACACTGAAGCTTTCTTT
CDR3 protein: CASSYLTTNTEAFF

V gene: TRBV7-2
clone size: many
D gene: TRBD1
J gene: TRBJ1-1
CDR3 length: 15
CDR3 DNA: TGTGCCAGCAGCACGACAGGGGGCGCCGGGACTGAAGCTTTCTTT
CDR3 protein: CASSTTGGAGTEAFF

V gene: TRBV11-3
clone size: many
D gene: -
J gene: TRBJ1-1
CDR3 length: 15
CDR3 DNA: TGTGCCAGCAGCTTAGACTTACTAGAGAACACTGAAGCTTTCTTT
CDR3 protein: CASSLDLLENTEAFF

V gene: TRBV15
clone size: -
D gene: -
J gene: TRBJ1-2
CDR3 length: 16
CDR3 DNA: TGTGCCACCAGCAGAGATTCTTCAGGGATTCCGTCTGGCTACACCTTC
CDR3 protein: CATSRDSSGIPSGYTF

V gene: TRBV27
clone size: many
D gene: TRBD2
J gene: TRBJ2-3
CDR3 length: 17
CDR3 DNA: TGTGCCAGCAGTTCTAACTTAGCGGGAGGGCCCCCAGATACGCAGTATTTT
CDR3 protein: CASSSNLAGGPPDTQYF

V gene: TRBV7-9
clone size: -
D gene: TRBD1
J gene: TRBJ2-2
CDR3 length: 16
CDR3 DNA: TGTGCCAGCAGTTCCATGCGACAGGGGTACACCGGGGAGCTGTTTTTT
CDR3 protein: CASSSMRQGYTGELFF

V gene: TRBV11-3
clone size: few
D gene: -
J gene: TRBJ1-1
CDR3 length: 13
CDR3 DNA: TGTGCCAGCAGCCGGACAGTATACGCTGAAGCTTTCTTT
CDR3 protein: CASSRTVYAEAFF

V gene: TRBV6-1
clone size: many
D gene: TRBD2
J gene: TRBJ2-2
CDR3 length: 18
CDR3 DNA: TGTGCCAGCAGTGGAGGGATAGCTAGCGGAGCGAACACCGGGGAGCTGTTTTTT
CDR3 protein: CASSGGIASGANTGELFF

V gene: TRBV9
clone size: many
D gene: TRBD2
J gene: TRBJ2-3
CDR3 length: 15
CDR3 DNA: TGTGCCAGCAGCGTATTAGCGGGAGAAGTAGATACGCAGTATTTT
CDR3 protein: CASSVLAGEVDTQYF

V gene: TRBV6-2/TRBV6-3
clone size: -
D gene: TRBD2
J gene: TRBJ2-1
CDR3 length: 14
CDR3 DNA: TGTGCCAGTCGGGGAGGGCTCCCCTACAATGAGCAGTTCTTC
CDR3 protein: CASRGGLPYNEQFF

V gene: TRBV6-2/TRBV6-3
clone size: -
D gene: TRBD2
J gene: TRBJ2-1
CDR3 length: 13
CDR3 DNA: TGTGCCAGCCGACTAGCGGGAGCCCATGAGCAGTTCTTC
CDR3 protein: CASRLAGAHEQFF

V gene: TRBV12-3/TRBV12-4
clone size: few
D gene: -
J gene: TRBJ2-7
CDR3 length: 17
CDR3 DNA: TGTGCCAGCAGTTTTTGGGGGGGGGGGCAATTGATCTACGAGCAGTACTTC
CDR3 protein: CASSFWGGGQLIYEQYF

V gene: TRBV10-3
clone size: few
D gene: TRBD1
J gene: TRBJ2-7
CDR3 length: 12
CDR3 DNA: TGTGCCGCCCGGGACAGAGACTACGAGCAGTACTTC
CDR3 protein: CAARDRDYEQYF

V gene: TRBV15
clone size: many
D gene: -
J gene: TRBJ2-7
CDR3 length: 15
CDR3 DNA: TGTGCCACCAGCAGGGCCAGGGGTATTTCCTACGAGCAGTACTTC
CDR3 protein: CATSRARGISYEQYF

V gene: TRBV28
clone size: many
D gene: TRBD2
J gene: TRBJ2-5
CDR3 length: 17
CDR3 DNA: TGTGCCAGCAGTTTTGTCTGGACTAGCGGGGCCCAAGAGACCCAGTACTTC
CDR3 protein: CASSFVWTSGAQETQYF

V gene: TRBV28
clone size: many
D gene: TRBD2
J gene: TRBJ2-2
CDR3 length: 17
CDR3 DNA: TGTGCCAGCAGTACCGACCCCAGCGGGACGAACACCGGGGAGCTGTTTTTT
CDR3 protein: CASSTDPSGTNTGELFF

V gene: TRBV12-3/TRBV12-4
clone size: many
D gene: -
J gene: TRBJ2-3
CDR3 length: 13
CDR3 DNA: TGTGCCAGCAGTTACAGCGGCACAGATACGCAGTATTTT
CDR3 protein: CASSYSGTDTQYF

V gene: TRBV6-1
clone size: few
D gene: -
J gene: TRBJ2-3
CDR3 length: 17
CDR3 DNA: TGTGCCAGCAGTAAGTCCGGGACATCCGTTCCGAAAGATACGCAGTATTTT
CDR3 protein: CASSKSGTSVPKDTQYF

V gene: TRBV27
clone size: -
D gene: -
J gene: TRBJ1-5
CDR3 length: 14
CDR3 DNA: TGTGCCAGCAAACAGGGCAGTGGCAATCAGCCCCAGCATTTT
CDR3 protein: CASKQGSGNQPQHF

V gene: TRBV24-1
clone size: many
D gene: TRBD2
J gene: TRBJ2-1
CDR3 length: 14
CDR3 DNA: TGTGCCACCGCCGGGACTAGCGGAGACAATGAGCAGTTCTTC
CDR3 protein: CATAGTSGDNEQFF

V gene: TRBV20-1
clone size: few
D gene: -
J gene: TRBJ2-5
CDR3 length: 16
CDR3 DNA: TGCAGTGTCAAACCGGGAACGGGCCTTCGGGGAGAGACCCAGTACTTC
CDR3 protein: CSVKPGTGLRGETQYF

V gene: TRBV6-4
clone size: -
D gene: TRBD1
J gene: TRBJ2-3
CDR3 length: 15
CDR3 DNA: TGTGCCAGCAGTGACGGGGACAGGAGCACAGATACGCAGTATTTT
CDR3 protein: CASSDGDRSTDTQYF

V gene: TRBV6-1
clone size: many
D gene: -
J gene: TRBJ2-1
CDR3 length: 17
CDR3 DNA: TGTGCCAGCAGTGACTTTGCAGGCCACGCTTCATACAATGAGCAGTTCTTC
CDR3 protein: CASSDFAGHASYNEQFF

V gene: TRBV27
clone size: -
D gene: -
J gene: TRBJ1-2
CDR3 length: 16
CDR3 DNA: TGTGCCAGCAGTTCTGTCGGGACGGGCACATTCTATGGCTACACCTTC
CDR3 protein: CASSSVGTGTFYGYTF

V gene: TRBV4-1
clone size: many
D gene: -
J gene: TRBJ2-7
CDR3 length: 14
CDR3 DNA: TGCGCCAGCAGCCAAGATCTCCGGGGCCACGAGCAGTACTTC
CDR3 protein: CASSQDLRGHEQYF